The clone carrying this T cell receptor (beta chain) was seen more than once but under ten times. The CDR3 loop spans 13 amino acids. Germline loops: CDR1 MDHEN, CDR2 SYDVKM. Trimming took off 3 bases at V and 3 bases at J, with 9 bases between the two ends. This specimen comes from a study of shared clonotypes between healthy human individuals. Profiling relied on immunoSEQ multiplex PCR, and the TCRdb table lists in-frame clones only, not all of them. The data contain some 2 million clones, approximately 94% of them singletons. Naive CD8 isolation took CD45RO-negative cells positively selected for CCR7 and excluded terminally differentiated effector memory CD45RA+ cells.

The sequence was collected from a man between 18 and 35 years old in good health. Material for sequencing was naive CD8+ T cells sorted from blood. The rearrangement joins TRBV28 to TRBJ2-7; TRBD2 is a possible D gene (6 bases). The CDR3 DNA reads TGTGCCAGCAGTTTGGGGGGTTTCTACGAGCAGTACTTC. This sequence encodes CASSLGGFYEQYF.